The clone carrying this TCR beta chain showed up many times. This sample is drawn from a study of regulatory T cells in long-lasting Graves disease. Time point reported: newly diagnosed GD, antithyroid drugs for less than 3 months. Extracted PBMC RNA gave rise to the TCR library. The TCR beta library used iRepertoire HTBI primers with Arm-PCR amplification of CDR3. TCRdb re-derived calls from the multiplex PCR reads in MiXCR, one entry per CDR3 protein. The data show about 450,000 distinct CDR3 sequences, around 15% seen once. The length of the CDR3 is 18 residues. The V gene's germline CDR1 is SEHNR and CDR2 FQNEAQ (reference sequence). The V and J ends lost 7 bases and 2 bases, in that order; junction bases with no gene match: 17. This same sample was also part of a study on T cells in Graves' hyperthyroidism and ophthalmopathy. From that report: HTBI primers were the set used in a first-round RT-PCR of the TCR CDR3. The model identified upcoming ophthalmopathy a median roughly 6.5 months ahead of onset.

This material consisted of peripheral blood mononuclear cells (PBMCs), taken at new diagnosis, from a patient treated with antithyroid drugs. The receptor comes from a woman between 45 and 65 years old with Graves disease. This rearrangement joins TRBV7-9 to TRBJ2-7; 10 bases are shared with TRBD2. CDR3: CASIPPSGSTSPPYEQYF. The CDR3 nucleotides read TGTGCCAGCATCCCCCCTAGCGGGAGCACGTCCCCTCCCTACGAGCAGTACTTC.